The 8 T cell receptor beta chains below all came from one sample that was sequenced in a study of blood T cell repertoires in COVID-19. The table came from immunoSEQ multiplex PCR; TCRdb's copy has only in-frame clones and leaves some out. The sample has roughly 180,000 clones, around 79% seen once. Sequencing input: peripheral blood. These receptors all stem from a woman in her sixties or seventies with COVID-19, enrolled during active disease.

V usage is TRBV25-1 and J usage is TRBJ2-3, with 8 positions matching TRBD2. This CDR3 comprises 13 residues. J was trimmed by 1 base and V by 8 bases; bases with no gene match: 2. Germline values: CDR1 MGHDK, CDR2 SYGVNS. CDR3 DNA: TGTGCCAGCTCGCGGGGGGGCACAGATACGCAGTATTTT. It translates to CASSRGGTDTQYF.

This clone showed up many times. J is TRBJ1-5 and V is TRBV20-1; no definite D call. The V and J ends lost 3 bases and 0 bases respectively, with 12 bases between them. Germline loops: CDR1 DFQATT, CDR2 SNEGSKA (reference sequence). The CDR3 has 15 residues. The CDR3, as DNA: TGCAGTGCTAGTCACAGTTTATATAGCAATCAGCCCCAGCATTTT. Protein product: CSASHSLYSNQPQHF.

The V and J genes are TRBV5-1 and TRBJ2-2; 14 bases align to TRBD2. Trimming removed 3 bases from V and 5 bases from J; junction bases left unmatched: 6. This CDR3 comprises 17 residues. CDR1 is SGHRS and CDR2 is YFSETQ in the germline V gene. Here the CDR3 reads CASSSGLAGGSTGELFF. The CDR3 DNA follows: TGCGCCAGCAGCTCTGGACTAGCGGGAGGATCAACCGGGGAGCTGTTTTTT. Full variable domain (remainder filled in from reference TRBV5-1 and TRBJ2-2): KAGVTQTPRYLIKTRGQQVTLSCSPISGHRSVSWYQQTPGQGLQFLFEYFSETQRNKGNFPGRFSGRQFSNSRSEMNVSTLELGDSALYLCASSSGLAGGSTGELFFGEGSRLTVL.

Comments on this clone: Other DNA sequences of this sample code for an identical CDR3. The chain carries TRBV27 and TRBJ2-5, with 7 bases aligning to TRBD2. V shed 4 bases, J shed 1 base, and the junction held 3 bases outside the gene matches. Germline V gene lookup returns CDR1 MNHEY and CDR2 SMNVEV (reference sequence). This CDR3 has 14 residues. This chain's CDR3 is CASSSGLTQETQYF. CDR3 DNA: TGTGCCAGCAGTTCGGGACTAACCCAAGAGACCCAGTACTTC.

This rearrangement joins TRBV5-1 to TRBJ1-2; D gene uncertain. Germline assignment: CDR1 SGHRS and CDR2 YFSETQ. The V end was cut by 0 bases, the J end by 6 bases, with 9 bases between. This CDR3 has 13 amino acids. CDR3 DNA: TGCGCCAGCAGCTTGGTCCAAGCGGATGGCTACACCTTC. It encodes CASSLVQADGYTF. Combining the CDR3 with reference TRBV5-1 and TRBJ1-2 gives the whole variable domain KAGVTQTPRYLIKTRGQQVTLSCSPISGHRSVSWYQQTPGQGLQFLFEYFSETQRNKGNFPGRFSGRQFSNSRSEMNVSTLELGDSALYLCASSLVQADGYTFGSGTRLTVV.

This chain links TRBV9 with TRBJ1-1; D gene uncertain. The V end lost 0 bases, the J end lost 1 base, and 7 bases lay between the germline ends. The CDR3 has 14 residues. CDR1 and CDR2 (germline): SGDLS, YYNGEE. This CDR3 is CASSVAFRNTEAFF. The CDR3 region has the DNA TGTGCCAGCAGCGTAGCATTTAGGAACACTGAAGCTTTCTTT.

The chain is built from TRBV28 and TRBJ2-7; TRBD1 agrees at 9 bases. V lost 8 bases and J lost 3; bases outside the gene matches: 8. The CDR3 runs to 14 residues. The germline gives CDR1 MDHEN, CDR2 SYDVKM. This chain's CDR3 is CASHRAGQGYEQYV. DNA for the CDR3: TGTGCCAGCCATAGGGCGGGACAGGGCTACGAGCAGTACGTC.

The sample holds one count of this clone. J is TRBJ2-7 and V is TRBV7-6; TRBD2 aligns across 15 bases. The J segment lost 2 bases and the V segment lost 6 bases, leaving 5 bases of the junction unmatched. The germline V gene encodes CDR1 SGHVS and CDR2 FNYEAQ. The length of the CDR3 is 16 residues. In nucleotides, the CDR3 is TGTGCCAGCAGTTTGGGACTAGCGGGGGGTACCTACGAGCAGTACGTC. Protein product: CASSLGLAGGTYEQYV.